This TCR beta chain was observed in a study of shared clonotypes between healthy human individuals. This clone was detected once. Per sorted-subset replicate PCR, input was 150 to 250 ng DNA, representing roughly 29,000 T cell genomes. This table comes from immunoSEQ multiplex PCR, and its TCRdb copy is limited to in-frame clones, with some not included. The sample comprises hundreds of thousands of clones, roughly 72% of which are singletons, and around 1.8% rests with the top ten. The V gene's germline CDR1 is KGHSH and CDR2 LQKENI. Trimming shortened V by 0 bases and J by 0 bases, and 12 bases separated the two germline ends. The CDR3 contains 16 residues.

The sequencing sample was made of memory CD4+ T cells sorted from blood. The subset was: CD45RA-negative fraction. The receptor comes from a woman in her twenties or thirties in good health. V and J are TRBV18 and TRBJ2-7; D unclear. For the CDR3, the DNA is TGTGCCAGCTCACCACCGGGGAAACTTAACTCCTACGAGCAGTACTTC. Translation gives CASSPPGKLNSYEQYF.